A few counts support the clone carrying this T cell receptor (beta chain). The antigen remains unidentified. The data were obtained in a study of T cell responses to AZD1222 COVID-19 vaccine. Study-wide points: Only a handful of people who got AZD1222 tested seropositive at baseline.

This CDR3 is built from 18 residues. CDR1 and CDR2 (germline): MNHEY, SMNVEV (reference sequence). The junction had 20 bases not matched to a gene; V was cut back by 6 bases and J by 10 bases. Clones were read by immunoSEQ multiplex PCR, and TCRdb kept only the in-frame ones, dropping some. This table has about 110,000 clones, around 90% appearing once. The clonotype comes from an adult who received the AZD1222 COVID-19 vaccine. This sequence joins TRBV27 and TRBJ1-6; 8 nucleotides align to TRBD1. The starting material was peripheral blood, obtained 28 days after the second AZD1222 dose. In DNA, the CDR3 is TGTGCCAGCAGCCTAGCGGGACAGGATAGGGTATATTGGTCACCCCTCCACTTT. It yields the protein CASSLAGQDRVYWSPLHF.